The present T cell receptor beta chain was sequenced within a study of beta chain features in type 1 diabetes. Study results and caveats: A pattern of fewer insertions and more deletions at VDJ junctions was seen in type 1 diabetes patients.

This clone was detected a few times. What it recognizes is unknown. The study reverse transcribed the entire isolated RNA, so it sequenced expressed TCRB transcripts. Here immunoSEQ multiplex PCR was the method, and the copy in TCRdb shows in-frame clones only, minus some. The data hold about 150,000 clones, with approximately 8.1% observed a single time. V was clipped by 0 bases and J by 6 bases; unmatched bases: 3. Germline CDR1 reads SGDLS; CDR2 reads YYNGEE. CDR3 length: 15 residues. The specimen sequenced was central memory CD4+ T cells from blood. The chain couples TRBV9 to TRBJ2-2, with 9 bases aligning to TRBD1. The receptor was isolated from a man between 18 and 29 years old in good health. The CDR3 reads CASSVAQGAPGELFF. CDR3 bases: TGTGCCAGCAGCGTAGCACAGGGGGCACCCGGGGAGCTGTTTTTT.